The 18 T cell receptor beta chains presented below share a single source sample, sequenced in a study of beta chain features in type 1 diabetes. Study findings and constraints: In every one of the four CD4+ subsets, TCRB CDR3s were moderately but significantly shorter in Type 1 diabetes patients.

TCRB transcripts that were expressed got sequenced, as all of the isolated RNA had been reverse transcribed. Generated by immunoSEQ multiplex PCR, the TCRdb table keeps only in-frame clones and is missing some. The repertoire holds 500,000 to 800,000 clones, with 9.5% to 15% as singletons. These receptors' targets are unknown. The sequencing sample was made of naive CD4+ T cells from blood. The receptors were gathered from a man between 25 and 39 years old with type 1 diabetes.

This clone came up a few times. The chain is built from TRBV2 and TRBJ2-1; TRBD1 agrees at 8 bases. Germline CDR1 SNHLY, CDR2 FYNNEI. The CDR3 is made up of 16 amino acids. Trimming took 2 bases from V and 9 from J; bases not matched to a gene: 12. The CDR3 protein is CASSEFRDRYLFEQFF. CDR3 coding DNA: TGTGCCAGCAGTGAATTCCGGGACAGGTATTTGTTTGAGCAGTTCTTC. Full variable domain (rest looked up from reference TRBV2 and TRBJ2-1): EPEVTQTPSHQVTQMGQEVILRCVPISNHLYFYWYRQILGQKVEFLVSFYNNEISEKSEIFDDQFSVERPDGSNFTLKIRSTKLEDSAMYFCASSEFRDRYLFEQFFGPGTRLTVL.

The gene calls are TRBV9 and TRBJ2-1, with D hard to call. Looked up from germline, CDR1 is SGDLS and CDR2 is YYNGEE. The CDR3 loop spans 16 amino acids. The germline V and J ends were trimmed by 0 bases and 0 bases, with 10 bases remaining between them. The CDR3 nucleotides read TGTGCCAGCAGCGTAGGGTCCAAGGCCTCCTACAATGAGCAGTTCTTC. Protein product: CASSVGSKASYNEQFF.

The chain is built from TRBV7-9 and TRBJ1-1; 8 nucleotides match TRBD1. This CDR3 comprises 14 residues. J lost 6 bases, V lost 1 base, and 4 bases had no gene match. Germline V gives CDR1 SEHNR, CDR2 FQNEAQ (reference sequence). This CDR3 reads CASSLGQGSSEAFF. The CDR3 bases are TGTGCCAGCAGCTTAGGACAGGGGAGTTCTGAAGCTTTCTTT.

This clone has only a few counts. The J gene is TRBJ2-5, the V gene TRBV11-2; the D gene is possibly TRBD2 (6 bases). Germline V gene sequence: CDR1 SGHAT, CDR2 FQNNGV. The CDR3 runs 13 residues. V was clipped by 3 bases and J by 2 bases, with 7 bases between them. The CDR3 coding sequence is TGTGCCAGCAGCTTCCGGGGGCAAGAGACCCAGTACTTC. Its translation is CASSFRGQETQYF.

This clone was observed a handful of times. V usage is TRBV30 and J usage is TRBJ2-7, with TRBD1 matching over 8 bases. The CDR3 contains 15 residues. V dropped 4 bases and J dropped 9; count of bases not matched to a gene: 17. Germline V CDR1 and CDR2: GTSNPN, SVGIG (reference sequence). CDR3 sequence: CAWNFRRTGPLPQYF. CDR3 DNA sequence: TGTGCCTGGAATTTCCGCCGGACAGGGCCCCTGCCGCAGTACTTC.

This clone was seen only a few times. The chain recombines TRBV7-2 with TRBJ2-7, with 7 bases identical to TRBD1. This CDR3 contains 14 residues. Looked up from germline, CDR1 is SGHTA and CDR2 is FQGNSA. Unmatched junction bases numbered 4, after V lost 3 bases and J lost 2 bases. Here the CDR3 DNA reads TGTGCCAGCAGCTTCCTGGGACAGCCCTACGAGCAGTACTTC. This translates into CASSFLGQPYEQYF.

A few counts support this clone. CDR3: CASSPRTGGAVETQYF. CDR3 DNA: TGTGCCAGCAGTCCGAGGACAGGGGGCGCCGTAGAGACCCAGTACTTC. The chain uses TRBV27 and TRBJ2-5; TRBD1 agrees at 11 bases. Germline CDR1 reads MNHEY; CDR2 reads SMNVEV (reference sequence). Germline trimming cut 5 bases from V and 4 bases from J; bases unmatched to any gene: 9. This CDR3 region has 16 residues.

Only a few counts were recorded for this clone. The V and J genes are TRBV5-1 and TRBJ2-5; 10 bases agree with TRBD1. J was trimmed by 8 bases and V by 4 bases; bases with no gene match: 8. Per the germline V gene, CDR1 is SGHRS and CDR2 is YFSETQ. The CDR3 length is 14 residues. As DNA, the CDR3 is TGCGCCAGCAGCCCGGACAGGGGGAGTGATACCCAGTACTTC. Residues: CASSPDRGSDTQYF.

This clone showed up just a few times. The chain couples TRBV19 to TRBJ1-1; D ambiguous. V gave up 10 bases and J gave up 2 bases, with 14 bases separating them. The CDR3 runs to 13 residues. Germline CDR1 LNHDA, CDR2 SQIVND (reference sequence). CDR3 sequence reads: CATISRGNTEAFF. The CDR3 DNA follows: TGTGCCACTATTTCCCGGGGAAACACTGAAGCTTTCTTT.

This clone was found a few times. V and J are TRBV2 and TRBJ2-2, with a weak D call TRBD1 (6 bases). This CDR3 is 14 amino acids long. CDR1 SNHLY and CDR2 FYNNEI come from the germline V gene. V was clipped by 6 bases and J by 1 base, with 9 bases between them. The CDR3 is CASRTTGNTGELFF. In DNA, the CDR3 is TGTGCCAGCAGGACGACAGGGAACACCGGGGAGCTGTTTTTT.

The chain links TRBV19 to TRBJ1-1; D gene uncertain. The germline V gene encodes CDR1 LNHDA and CDR2 SQIVND (reference sequence). CDR3 size: 14 residues. V lost 6 bases and J 2 bases, leaving 13 bases between the germline ends. CDR3 loop: CASRERTVNTEAFF. The CDR3 DNA sequence: TGTGCCAGTAGGGAACGGACGGTTAACACTGAAGCTTTCTTT. Full variable domain (remainder filled in from reference TRBV19 and TRBJ1-1): DGGITQSPKYLFRKEGQNVTLSCEQNLNHDAMYWYRQDPGQGLRLIYYSQIVNDFQKGDIAEGYSVSREKKESFPLTVTSAQKNPTAFYLCASRERTVNTEAFFGQGTRLTVV.

The rearrangement links TRBV15 to TRBJ2-3; TRBD1 aligns across 7 bases. The germline V gene encodes CDR1 LNHNV and CDR2 YYDKDF (reference sequence). J lost 0 bases, V lost 1 base, and 4 bases had no gene match. This CDR3 comprises 16 residues. The CDR3 bases are TGTGCCACCAGCAGAGGAGGGACAGATAGCACAGATACGCAGTATTTT. Encoded protein: CATSRGGTDSTDTQYF.

The V and J genes are TRBV7-2 and TRBJ2-3; D remains unclear. The germline CDR1 and CDR2 sequences are SGHTA and FQGNSA. The CDR3 has 16 amino acids. V gave up 3 bases and J gave up 0 bases, with 13 bases separating them. CDR3 sequence reads: CASSLLSALSTDTQYF. CDR3 bases: TGTGCCAGCAGCTTGCTGAGTGCACTGAGCACAGATACGCAGTATTTT. The full variable domain, rest sourced from reference TRBV7-2 and TRBJ2-3, is GAGVSQSPSNKVTEKGKDVELRCDPISGHTALYWYRQSLGQGLEFLIYFQGNSAPDKSGLPSDRFSAERTGGSVSTLTIQRTQQEDSAVYLCASSLLSALSTDTQYFGPGTRLTVL.

V is TRBV29-1 and J is TRBJ2-3, with D possibly TRBD1 on 7 matching bases. This CDR3 has 14 amino acids. V was cut by 5 bases and J by 9 bases, with 21 bases left in between. In germline, CDR1 is SQVTM, CDR2 ANQGSEA. Here the CDR3 reads CSVTLTPEGATQYF. The DNA for the CDR3 is TGCAGCGTTACCCTTACGCCGGAGGGGGCCACGCAGTATTTT.

The sample holds a few counts of this clone. In the same sample, other DNA sequences code for this CDR3. J is TRBJ2-1 and V is TRBV5-1; 10 nucleotides line up with TRBD1. The CDR3 totals 15 residues. Unmatched junction bases numbered 5, after V lost 4 bases and J lost 4 bases. Per germline, CDR1 SGHRS and CDR2 YFSETQ. Written as DNA, the CDR3 is TGCGCCAGCAGCCCGGGACAGGGGTCATACAATGAGCAGTTCTTC. Residues: CASSPGQGSYNEQFF. Variable domain in full (rest from reference TRBV5-1 and TRBJ2-1): KAGVTQTPRYLIKTRGQQVTLSCSPISGHRSVSWYQQTPGQGLQFLFEYFSETQRNKGNFPGRFSGRQFSNSRSEMNVSTLELGDSALYLCASSPGQGSYNEQFFGPGTRLTVL.

This clone appeared a few times. V usage is TRBV10-3 and J usage is TRBJ1-6, with 12 bases that match TRBD1. The CDR3 is 16 residues long. The junction had 15 bases not matched to a gene; V was cut back by 10 bases and J by 11 bases. CDR1 ENHRY and CDR2 SYGVKD come from the germline V gene. CDR3 DNA sequence: TGTGCCAGCAGCGCAAGGGACAGGGGGCCCTCGGCACCCCTCCACTTT. This translates into CASSARDRGPSAPLHF.

The genes are TRBV30 and TRBJ1-2, with D possibly matching TRBD1 (5 bases). V lost 2 bases and J 3 bases, leaving 13 bases between the germline ends. Per the germline V gene, CDR1 is GTSNPN and CDR2 is SVGIG (reference sequence). The CDR3 length is 14 residues. The CDR3 DNA reads TGTGCCTGGAGTCCTAACGAGGGGTACTATGGCTACACCTTC. It specifies CAWSPNEGYYGYTF.

A note on this clone: The DNA is omitted, as the CDR3 cannot be located on it reliably, and the CDR3 follows TCRdb's listing. V is TRBV6-5 and J is TRBJ1-5; the table's D call, TRBD1, was not checked against the DNA. Germline values: CDR1 MNHEY, CDR2 SVGAGI. Inclusive of both ends, the CDR3 amounts to 14 amino acids. This CDR3 is CASSSGQGMAPQHF.